These 3 T cell receptor beta chains share one sample of origin, sequenced in a study of cytomegalovirus exposure and HLA in healthy donors. PCR used 60 Vbeta primers and 13 Jbeta primers. Using immunoSEQ multiplex PCR, the repertoire was profiled, and TCRdb retains in-frame clones only, with some absent. The sample shows 250,000 to 350,000 clones, roughly 70% of them seen only once. The sample consisted of PBMCs. Source of these receptors: a female donor in good health and CMV-seronegative.

The chain carries TRBV6-5 and TRBJ2-7; a possible D gene is TRBD1 (5 bases). The CDR3 is 15 amino acids. Germline values: CDR1 MNHEY, CDR2 SVGAGI. Trimming removed 4 bases from V and 4 bases from J, with 17 bases in between. CDR3 loop: CASSSGLLGPYEQYF. In DNA, the CDR3 is TGTGCCAGCAGTTCGGGTCTTTTGGGGCCATACGAGCAGTACTTC.

The chain carries TRBV5-1 and TRBJ2-2, with 8 positions matching TRBD2. The ends lost 2 bases at V and 5 bases at J; junction bases unmatched: 8. CDR1 SGHRS and CDR2 YFSETQ come from the germline V gene. The CDR3 is made up of 16 amino acids. CDR3 DNA sequence: TGCGCCAGCAGCTTCGCGGGACTAGGAACAACCGGGGAGCTGTTTTTT. As protein: CASSFAGLGTTGELFF.

This clone was observed a single time. The chain employs TRBV5-1 and TRBJ1-1; possible D gene TRBD1, 6 bases. The CDR3 sequence is 14 residues long. Germline CDR1 SGHRS, CDR2 YFSETQ. Trimming pared 0 bases from V and 5 bases from J, leaving 11 bases between. The CDR3 nucleotides are TGCGCCAGCAGCTTGGCGCCCGGACAGACTGAAGCTTTCTTT. This translates into CASSLAPGQTEAFF.